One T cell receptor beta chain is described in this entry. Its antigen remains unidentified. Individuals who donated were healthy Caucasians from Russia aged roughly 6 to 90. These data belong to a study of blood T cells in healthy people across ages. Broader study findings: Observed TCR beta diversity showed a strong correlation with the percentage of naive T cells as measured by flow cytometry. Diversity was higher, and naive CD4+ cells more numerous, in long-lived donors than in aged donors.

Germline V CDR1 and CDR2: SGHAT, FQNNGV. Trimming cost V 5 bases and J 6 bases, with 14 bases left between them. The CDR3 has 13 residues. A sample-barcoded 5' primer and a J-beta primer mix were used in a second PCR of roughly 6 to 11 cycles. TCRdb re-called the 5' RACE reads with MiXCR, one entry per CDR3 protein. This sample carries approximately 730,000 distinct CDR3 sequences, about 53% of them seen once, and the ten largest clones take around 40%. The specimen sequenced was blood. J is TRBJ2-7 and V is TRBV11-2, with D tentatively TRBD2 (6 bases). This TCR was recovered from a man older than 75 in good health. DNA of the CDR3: TGTGCCAGCAGCCCGGAGGGCCGGACCGAGCAGTACTTC. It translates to CASSPEGRTEQYF.